These T cell receptor beta chains were read from a single sample in a study of blood T cell repertoires in COVID-19. Using immunoSEQ multiplex PCR, the repertoire was profiled, and TCRdb retains in-frame clones only, with some absent. The sample has 310,000 or so clones, 88% seen once. Input material: peripheral blood. These receptors were collected from a woman in her forties or fifties with active or convalescent COVID-19. Each CDR3 is given with its conserved first and last residue. The D gene is left open where the match is weak. For some rows the clone size is stated as once, few or many, or as a class when expanded; others skip it.

clone_size d_call j_call v_call cdr3_nt cdr3_aa
- TRBD2 TRBJ2-2 TRBV24-1 TGTGCCACCAGTGGGCTAGCGGGAGGTGGGAGCACCGGGGAGCTGTTTTTT CATSGLAGGGSTGELFF
- - TRBJ2-5 TRBV7-9 TGTGCCAGCAGCTCCTTTAACCAAGAGACCCAGTACTTC CASSSFNQETQYF
once - TRBJ2-5 TRBV12-3/TRBV12-4 TGTGCCAGCAGCAACAGGCCCCCAGAGACCCAGTACTTC CASSNRPPETQYF
- - TRBJ2-7 TRBV2 TGTGCCAGCAGTGAACAGGGTGACGAGCAGTACTTC CASSEQGDEQYF
- TRBD2 TRBJ2-1 TRBV6-4 TGTGCCAGCAGGGGGCGGGGGGACAATGAGCAGTTCTTC CASRGRGDNEQFF
- TRBD1 TRBJ1-1 TRBV9 TGTGCCAGCAGCGGACAGGGTGAAGCTTTCTTT CASSGQGEAFF
- - TRBJ2-7 TRBV4-3 TGCGCCAGCAGCCTGGAGGTGGAGCTGGGGGAGCAGTACTTC CASSLEVELGEQYF
- TRBD1 TRBJ2-5 TRBV10-3 TGTGCCATCAGGGGACCCACCGGACAGGCGGACCAAGAGACCCAGTACTTC CAIRGPTGQADQETQYF
- - TRBJ2-5 TRBV7-6 TGTGCCAGCAGCTTACCGGGTGCCCTTGGGGAGACCCAGTACTTC CASSLPGALGETQYF
- TRBD1 TRBJ2-2 TRBV18 TGTGCCAGCTCACCACCGGGACAGGGGGCCTGGGAGCTGTTTTTT CASSPPGQGAWELFF
- - TRBJ1-2 TRBV6-5 TGTGCCGCAGGGAAGGGGGACGGTCATAACTATGGCTACACCTTC CAAGKGDGHNYGYTF
- - TRBJ2-1 TRBV27 TGTGCCAGCAGTCCAGTCCAGGCAAATGAGCAGTTCTTC CASSPVQANEQFF
- - TRBJ1-2 TRBV6-1 TGTGCCAGCAGTGACCACCACCCAGGCAGTTTGTATGGCTACACCTTC CASSDHHPGSLYGYTF
- TRBD2 TRBJ2-7 TRBV2 TGTGCCAGCAGTGAAGAGGCGGGGGGGCCCCACGAGCAGTACTTC CASSEEAGGPHEQYF
- - TRBJ1-2 TRBV7-8 TGTGCCAGCAGCTTAGTACCCAGGCCTAACTATGGCTACACCTTC CASSLVPRPNYGYTF
- TRBD2 TRBJ2-3 TRBV30 TGTGCCTGGAGTGTTAGCGGGGGCACAGATACGCAGTATTTT CAWSVSGGTDTQYF
- - TRBJ1-4 TRBV14 TGTGCCAGCAGCCAAGTTGACAAATCCCACGGAAAACTGTTTTTT CASSQVDKSHGKLFF